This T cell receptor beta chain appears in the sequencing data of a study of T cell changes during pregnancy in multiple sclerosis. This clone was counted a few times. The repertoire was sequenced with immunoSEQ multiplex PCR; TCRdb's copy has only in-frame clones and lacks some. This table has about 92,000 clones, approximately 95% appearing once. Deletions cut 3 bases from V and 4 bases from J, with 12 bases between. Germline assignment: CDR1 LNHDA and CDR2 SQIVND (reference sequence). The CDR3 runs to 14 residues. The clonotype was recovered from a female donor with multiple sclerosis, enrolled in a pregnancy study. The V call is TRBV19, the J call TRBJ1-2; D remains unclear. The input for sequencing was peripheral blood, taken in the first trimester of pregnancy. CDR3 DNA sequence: TGTGCCAGTAGTATCCCCCAAACACCCTATGGCTACACCTTC. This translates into CASSIPQTPYGYTF.